The sequence of this T cell receptor (beta chain) was determined in a study of OX40 agonist ivuxolimab in advanced cancers. Study summary: Patients received the agonistic anti-OX40 (CD134) antibody ivuxolimab. Findings and limits, study-wide: The work left the antigen specificity of expanded peripheral T cells undetermined.

The method was immunoSEQ multiplex PCR; TCRdb's version includes in-frame clones alone and lacks a portion of them. The table records 31,000 or so clones, approximately 90% of them present only once. Comments on this clone: As yet, its antigen is unknown.

Trimming removed 1 base at V and 5 bases at J, with 14 bases between. The CDR3 covers 15 residues. CDR1 is MGHRA and CDR2 is YSYEKL in the germline V gene. V usage is TRBV4-1 and J usage is TRBJ1-2, with no clear D. The specimen comprised CD4+ or CD8+ T cells sorted from blood, sampled in a trial of the OX40 agonist ivuxolimab. The sequence was collected from an adult with an advanced solid tumor such as melanoma, head and neck, liver or kidney cancer. CDR3 region: CASSQVGTFGYGYTF. The CDR3 DNA reads as TGCGCCAGCAGCCAAGTCGGAACTTTCGGGTATGGCTACACCTTC.